This T cell receptor (beta chain) was obtained from a study of blood T cell repertoires in COVID-19. Study in general: Sample material is recorded as cDNA or gDNA derived from T cells, B-cell-depleted T cells, or PBMCs.

Germline-derived CDR1 and CDR2 are MNHEY and SVGAGI. Trimming removed 10 bases from V and 4 bases from J, with 13 bases in between. This CDR3 has 12 residues. Authors' data handling: Using reference gene primer amplification, nucleated cell counts were estimated. Sequencing used immunoSEQ multiplex PCR; TCRdb keeps in-frame clones, though not all of them. The DNA was the basis for D and trimming; V, J and clone size are from that table. Of about 97,000 clones in the sample, 90% were seen once. This clone came up once. This sample also contains other DNA sequences that code for the same CDR3. The sample was peripheral blood. The chain uses TRBV6-5 and TRBJ1-2, with TRBD1 as a possible D gene (5 bases). The receptor's source is a man aged 55 to 70 with acute or convalescent COVID-19. CDR3 DNA: TGTGCCATCTCTAGGGGTGGCTATGGCTACACCTTC. Translating gives CAISRGGYGYTF.